The 19 T cell receptor beta chains in this list originate from one sample, sequenced in a study of cytomegalovirus exposure and HLA in healthy donors. 13 Jbeta primers and 60 Vbeta primers were used for the PCR. Sequenced by immunoSEQ multiplex PCR; TCRdb stores in-frame clones only, minus some. The sample comprises around 120,000 clones, 65% to 80% of which are singletons, and 2.7% rests with the top ten. Sequenced input: PBMCs. The source is a woman aged 40 to 50 in good health and CMV-seropositive.

This clone has only a few counts. The chain recombines TRBV19 with TRBJ2-5, with D possibly TRBD2 on 5 matching bases. CDR1 and CDR2 from the germline V gene are LNHDA and SQIVND (reference sequence). V was shortened by 5 bases and J by 1 base, with 11 bases between the two germline ends. The CDR3 has 14 residues. The CDR3 DNA follows: TGTGCCAGTAGTCTGAGCGGACTCCAAGAGACCCAGTACTTC. Translation: CASSLSGLQETQYF.

The genes are TRBV30 and TRBJ1-6, with 8 bases matching TRBD1. The V gene's germline CDR1 is GTSNPN and CDR2 SVGIG (reference sequence). The junction had 11 bases not matched to a gene; V was cut back by 3 bases and J by 7 bases. The CDR3 runs 16 residues. DNA for the CDR3: TGTGCCTGGAGCCCTGACAGGGGTAGTAACAATTCACCCCTCCACTTT. It specifies CAWSPDRGSNNSPLHF.

V gene TRBV27 combines with J gene TRBJ1-2; 7 bases match TRBD1. The V gene's germline CDR1 is MNHEY and CDR2 SMNVEV (reference sequence). V dropped 2 bases and J dropped 10; count of bases not matched to a gene: 4. There are 12 residues in the CDR3. DNA of the CDR3: TGTGCCAGCAGTTTAACGGGACAGATCTACACCTTC. Protein product: CASSLTGQIYTF.

Of note for this clone: One junction end does not reproduce the germline sequence, and a read error may be involved. V gene TRBV7-8 combines with J gene TRBJ2-1; TRBD2 matches at 9 bases. This CDR3 has 15 amino acids. Germline CDR1 is SGHVS and CDR2 is FQNEAQ. CDR3 amino acids: CASSLAPQRGDEQFF. The CDR3 DNA is TGTGCCAGCAGCCTAGCCCCCCAGCGGGGGGATGAGCAGTTCTTC. Full variable domain (outside the CDR3, taken from reference TRBV7-8 and TRBJ2-1): GAGVSQSPRYKVAKRGQDVALRCDPISGHVSLFWYQQALGQGPEFLTYFQNEAQLDKSGLPSDRFFAERPEGSVSTLKIQRTQQEDSAVYLCASSLAPQRGDEQFFGPGTRLTVL.

This sequence joins TRBV7-3 and TRBJ2-1; D possibly corresponds to TRBD2 (6 bases). There are 12 residues in the CDR3. Germline assignment: CDR1 SGHTA and CDR2 FQGTGA. V was clipped by 1 base and J by 9 bases, with 7 bases between them. CDR3 bases: TGTGCCAGCAGCTTAAGGGGAGGTGAGCAGTTCTTC. This encodes CASSLRGGEQFF.

The CDR3 coding sequence is TGTGCCAGTAGTATCGGGACTAGCGGGGCCACCTACAATGAGCAGTTCTTC. Amino acid sequence: CASSIGTSGATYNEQFF. The chain uses TRBV19 and TRBJ2-1; TRBD2 matches at 13 bases. CDR3 length: 17 residues. Germline CDR1 LNHDA, CDR2 SQIVND (reference sequence). V shed 3 bases, J shed 2 bases, and the junction held 4 bases outside the gene matches.

This clone was seen a single time. This chain links TRBV7-8 with TRBJ1-1, with D possibly TRBD1 on 6 matching bases. The germline V and J ends were trimmed by 7 bases and 8 bases, with 17 bases remaining between them. CDR3 length: 13 residues. Germline V gene lookup returns CDR1 SGHVS and CDR2 FQNEAQ. CDR3 DNA: TGTGCCAGCACCCTTAGGGGGGGTTTCGAAGCTTTCTTT. Amino acids: CASTLRGGFEAFF.

Note on this clone: Other nucleotide sequences in the sample specify the same CDR3. The CDR3 is CASSGQGTDTQYF. The CDR3 nucleotides are TGTGCCAGCAGTGGGCAGGGAACAGATACGCAGTATTTT. The gene calls are TRBV2 and TRBJ2-3; tentative D call: TRBD1 (5 bases). Germline CDR1 is SNHLY and CDR2 is FYNNEI. The CDR3 sequence is 13 residues long. Trimming pared 4 bases from V and 3 bases from J, leaving 8 bases between.

The chain recombines TRBV7-8 with TRBJ1-1, with D tentatively TRBD1 (5 bases). V was trimmed by 5 bases and J by 2 bases, leaving 12 bases between them. CDR3 length equals 14 residues. Germline V gene data show CDR1 as SGHVS and CDR2 as FQNEAQ. The CDR3 here is CASSRTLGNTEAFF. In DNA, the CDR3 is TGTGCCAGCAGCCGGACACTGGGAAACACTGAAGCTTTCTTT.

This chain uses TRBV27 with TRBJ1-1, with a weak D call TRBD1 (5 bases). Trimming took off 8 bases at V and 6 bases at J, with 13 bases between the two ends. The germline V gene has CDR1 MNHEY and CDR2 SMNVEV (reference sequence). The CDR3 runs to 12 residues. The CDR3 is CASRWGEAEAFF. CDR3 DNA: TGTGCCAGCCGGTGGGGGGAAGCTGAAGCTTTCTTT.

The genes are TRBV30 and TRBJ2-1, with 14 positions matching TRBD2. The CDR3 covers 18 residues. V trimming: 3 bases; J trimming: 2 bases; junction bases outside the gene matches: 9. Germline assignment: CDR1 GTSNPN and CDR2 SVGIG (reference sequence). The CDR3 DNA reads TGTGCCTGGAGGGGTGGGACTAGCGGGAGTAGCACCTACAATGAGCAGTTCTTC. Amino acids: CAWRGGTSGSSTYNEQFF.

The V call is TRBV13, the J call TRBJ2-3, with 8 bases identical to TRBD2. The V segment lost 4 bases and the J segment 5 bases; nucleotides outside the gene matches: 8. CDR3 length: 15 amino acids. In germline, CDR1 is PRHDT, CDR2 FYEKMQ (reference sequence). The CDR3 here is CASSWGESGGDTQYF. Written as DNA, the CDR3 is TGTGCCAGCAGCTGGGGAGAGAGCGGGGGAGATACGCAGTATTTT.

The chain couples TRBV5-1 to TRBJ1-2; TRBD1 matches at 7 bases. CDR1 is SGHRS, CDR2 YFSETQ, per germline. The trim removed 4 bases at V and 7 bases at J, leaving 4 bases unmatched. CDR3 length: 12 residues. The CDR3 loop reads CASSPQGGGYTF. CDR3 bases: TGCGCCAGCAGCCCTCAGGGGGGTGGCTACACCTTC.

The rearrangement links TRBV4-1 to TRBJ2-5; 9 bases are shared with TRBD1. Germline lookup yields CDR1 MGHRA and CDR2 YSYEKL. CDR3 length: 16 residues. The ends lost 1 base at V and 1 base at J; junction bases unmatched: 4. The CDR3 region is CASSQGTGGFQETQYF. The CDR3 DNA reads as TGCGCCAGCAGCCAAGGTACAGGGGGCTTCCAAGAGACCCAGTACTTC.

The chain combines TRBV4-2 with TRBJ1-2; possible D gene TRBD1, 5 bases. This CDR3 spans 15 amino acids. Trimming shortened V by 0 bases and J by 8 bases, and 16 bases separated the two germline ends. CDR1 LGHNA and CDR2 YNFKEQ come from the germline V gene. The CDR3 nucleotides read TGTGCCAGCAGCCAAGATCTCGGGAGGGGAAGCGGCTACACCTTC. Encoded protein: CASSQDLGRGSGYTF.

The chain uses TRBV7-2 and TRBJ1-3; no firm D call. The CDR3 has 12 residues. Germline V CDR1 and CDR2: SGHTA, FQGNSA. Trimming stripped 3 bases from V and 11 bases from J, with 11 bases between. The CDR3 loop is CASSFRTGAIYF. CDR3 coding DNA: TGTGCCAGCAGCTTTCGAACGGGAGCCATATATTTT.

The CDR3 coding sequence is TGTGCCAGCAGCCGAGGCCGCAGGGCCCAGTACTTC. This translates into CASSRGRRAQYF. V gene TRBV7-2 combines with J gene TRBJ2-5; TRBD1 is a possible D gene (5 bases). This CDR3 spans 12 amino acids. V dropped 5 bases and J dropped 9 bases, with 13 bases sitting between them. Germline lookup yields CDR1 SGHTA and CDR2 FQGNSA.

This clone was detected only a few times. The J gene is TRBJ2-3, the V gene TRBV6-5; no definite D call. V dropped 0 bases and J dropped 2 bases, with 9 bases sitting between them. CDR1 MNHEY and CDR2 SVGAGI come from the germline V gene. CDR3 length: 15 residues. The CDR3: CASSYSIRATDTQYF. For the CDR3, the DNA is TGTGCCAGCAGTTACTCGATCCGAGCCACAGATACGCAGTATTTT.

This clone was recorded only once. The chain joins TRBV2 to TRBJ2-2, with 14 bases aligning to TRBD2. Per germline, CDR1 SNHLY and CDR2 FYNNEI. V lost 7 bases and J lost 5; bases outside the gene matches: 9. The CDR3 loop spans 17 amino acids. The CDR3 DNA sequence: TGTGCCAGCACCTTCGGGACTAGCGGGAGAGGGACCGGGGAGCTGTTTTTT. Translating it yields CASTFGTSGRGTGELFF.